A selection of T cell receptor beta chains follows, all from one sample in a study of cytomegalovirus exposure and HLA in healthy donors. The method was immunoSEQ multiplex PCR; TCRdb's version includes in-frame clones alone and lacks a portion of them. The sample includes 90,000 or so clones, roughly 82% of them seen just once. Sequenced: PBMCs. The source is a man aged 25 to 45 in good health and CMV-seropositive. Each CDR3 is given with its conserved first and last residue. The D gene is left open where the match is weak. For some rows the clone size is stated as once, few or many, or as a class when expanded; others skip it.

cdr3_aa: CASGPPGDGNQPQHF
cdr3_nt: TGTGCTAGTGGTCCCCCCGGGGATGGCAATCAGCCCCAGCATTTT
v_call: TRBV12-5
d_call: -
clone_size: -
j_call: TRBJ1-5

cdr3_aa: CAISDSLAGPNEQFF
cdr3_nt: TGTGCCATCAGTGACTCGCTAGCGGGACCCAATGAGCAGTTCTTC
v_call: TRBV10-3
d_call: TRBD2
clone_size: -
j_call: TRBJ2-1

cdr3_aa: CASNGGVSYEQYF
cdr3_nt: TGTGCCAGCAATGGGGGCGTCTCCTACGAGCAGTACTTC
v_call: TRBV2
d_call: -
clone_size: -
j_call: TRBJ2-7

cdr3_aa: CASSFGQGNQPQHF
cdr3_nt: TGTGCCAGCAGTTTCGGACAGGGCAATCAGCCCCAGCATTTT
v_call: TRBV27
d_call: TRBD1
clone_size: -
j_call: TRBJ1-5

cdr3_aa: CASSESYYWAQTNEKLFF
cdr3_nt: TGCGCCAGCAGTGAGTCTTATTATTGGGCACAGACTAATGAAAAACTGTTTTTT
v_call: TRBV10-2
d_call: -
clone_size: -
j_call: TRBJ1-4

cdr3_aa: CASRLTELNTEAFF
cdr3_nt: TGTGCCAGCAGGTTGACAGAATTGAACACTGAAGCTTTCTTT
v_call: TRBV6-1
d_call: -
clone_size: -
j_call: TRBJ1-1

cdr3_aa: CASSLQGNIQYF
cdr3_nt: TGTGCCAGCAGCTTGCAGGGAAACATTCAGTACTTC
v_call: TRBV5-5
d_call: -
clone_size: -
j_call: TRBJ2-4

cdr3_aa: CASKISGRAGADTQYF
cdr3_nt: TGTGCCAGTAAGATTAGCGGGAGGGCGGGCGCAGATACGCAGTATTTT
v_call: TRBV19
d_call: TRBD2
clone_size: -
j_call: TRBJ2-3

cdr3_aa: CASSPTPGQNTEAFF
cdr3_nt: TGTGCCAGCAGCCCTACCCCGGGACAAAACACTGAAGCTTTCTTT
v_call: TRBV7-9
d_call: -
clone_size: -
j_call: TRBJ1-1

cdr3_aa: CASSGDRAAYGYTF
cdr3_nt: TGTGCCAGCAGTGGGGACAGGGCGGCCTATGGCTACACCTTC
v_call: TRBV25-1
d_call: TRBD1
clone_size: -
j_call: TRBJ1-2

cdr3_aa: CASSENLGLELFF
cdr3_nt: TGTGCCAGCAGTGAAAATTTGGGGCTCGAGCTGTTTTTT
v_call: TRBV6-1
d_call: -
clone_size: few
j_call: TRBJ2-2

cdr3_aa: CASRRREYEQYF
cdr3_nt: TGTGCCAGTCGAAGGAGGGAATACGAGCAGTACTTC
v_call: TRBV6-6
d_call: -
clone_size: -
j_call: TRBJ2-7

cdr3_aa: CASQTRGGTQYF
cdr3_nt: TGTGCCAGCCAGACTAGAGGAGGGACCCAGTACTTC
v_call: TRBV27
d_call: -
clone_size: -
j_call: TRBJ2-5

cdr3_aa: CASRGQEETQYF
cdr3_nt: TGTGCCAGCCGCGGACAGGAAGAGACCCAGTACTTC
v_call: TRBV21-1
d_call: -
clone_size: -
j_call: TRBJ2-5

cdr3_aa: CASSTPGGPGNEQFF
cdr3_nt: TGTGCCTCCAGCACTCCGGGAGGGCCGGGGAATGAGCAGTTCTTC
v_call: TRBV28
d_call: TRBD2
clone_size: -
j_call: TRBJ2-1

cdr3_aa: CASSEKLRQPQHF
cdr3_nt: TGTGCCAGCAGTGAAAAGTTACGGCAGCCCCAGCATTTT
v_call: TRBV2
d_call: -
clone_size: -
j_call: TRBJ1-5

cdr3_aa: CASSVDRDRGRSPLHF
cdr3_nt: TGTGCCAGCAGTGTTGACAGGGATCGAGGTAGATCACCCCTCCACTTT
v_call: TRBV6-1
d_call: TRBD1
clone_size: once
j_call: TRBJ1-6

cdr3_aa: CASSQVGREIKNIQYF
cdr3_nt: TGCGCCAGCAGCCAAGTGGGGCGGGAGATCAAAAACATTCAGTACTTC
v_call: TRBV4-1
d_call: TRBD2
clone_size: -
j_call: TRBJ2-4

cdr3_aa: CASSLTGTGSEQYF
cdr3_nt: TGTGCCAGCAGCCTTACCGGGACAGGGAGCGAGCAGTACTTC
v_call: TRBV6-6
d_call: TRBD1
clone_size: -
j_call: TRBJ2-7

cdr3_aa: CASSLLRGDNEQFF
cdr3_nt: TGTGCCAGCAGCCTCCTCCGGGGTGACAATGAGCAGTTCTTC
v_call: TRBV7-9
d_call: -
clone_size: -
j_call: TRBJ2-1

cdr3_aa: CASSGHQTGELFF
cdr3_nt: TGTGCCAGCAGCGGACACCAAACCGGGGAGCTGTTTTTT
v_call: TRBV6-5
d_call: -
clone_size: once
j_call: TRBJ2-2

cdr3_aa: CASSFGAGYEQYF
cdr3_nt: TGTGCCAGCAGCTTCGGGGCGGGATACGAGCAGTACTTC
v_call: TRBV27
d_call: -
clone_size: -
j_call: TRBJ2-7

cdr3_aa: CASSAGGSYTEAFF
cdr3_nt: TGTGCCAGCAGTGCAGGGGGCAGTTACACTGAAGCTTTCTTT
v_call: TRBV2
d_call: TRBD1
clone_size: few
j_call: TRBJ1-1

cdr3_aa: CASSDLLGSIYNEQFF
cdr3_nt: TGTGCCAGCAGCGATTTACTAGGTTCGATATACAATGAGCAGTTCTTC
v_call: TRBV25-1
d_call: -
clone_size: -
j_call: TRBJ2-1

cdr3_aa: CAKPPGRDDGKNTEAFF
cdr3_nt: TGTGCCAAACCCCCCGGCAGGGATGATGGAAAGAACACTGAAGCTTTCTTT
v_call: TRBV25-1
d_call: -
clone_size: -
j_call: TRBJ1-1

cdr3_aa: CATSRDGGSGETQYF
cdr3_nt: TGTGCCACCAGCAGAGATGGCGGGAGTGGGGAGACCCAGTACTTC
v_call: TRBV15
d_call: TRBD2
clone_size: -
j_call: TRBJ2-5

cdr3_aa: CASILVRHRGIETQYF
cdr3_nt: TGCGCCAGCATCTTAGTGCGTCATAGGGGGATAGAGACCCAGTACTTC
v_call: TRBV10-1
d_call: -
clone_size: -
j_call: TRBJ2-5

cdr3_aa: CASSGTSSGNTIYF
cdr3_nt: TGTGCCAGCAGTGGAACCAGCTCTGGAAACACCATATATTTT
v_call: TRBV2
d_call: -
clone_size: -
j_call: TRBJ1-3

cdr3_aa: CASSPPGQYQGTQYF
cdr3_nt: TGTGCCAGCTCACCACCGGGACAGTACCAAGGGACCCAGTACTTC
v_call: TRBV18
d_call: TRBD1
clone_size: -
j_call: TRBJ2-5

cdr3_aa: CASSLVSLARTQYF
cdr3_nt: TGTGCCAGCAGTTTAGTATCATTAGCTCGTACGCAGTATTTT
v_call: TRBV27
d_call: -
clone_size: -
j_call: TRBJ2-3

cdr3_aa: CASSYRAGTAQYEQYF
cdr3_nt: TGTGCCAGCAGTTACAGGGCCGGGACAGCCCAATACGAGCAGTACTTC
v_call: TRBV6-6
d_call: TRBD1
clone_size: -
j_call: TRBJ2-7

cdr3_aa: CASSPRGHEQYF
cdr3_nt: TGTGCCAGCAGCCCCAGGGGCCACGAGCAGTACTTC
v_call: TRBV7-2
d_call: -
clone_size: -
j_call: TRBJ2-7